The next 19 T cell receptor beta chains were all read from a single sample in a study of blood T cell repertoires in COVID-19. The method was immunoSEQ multiplex PCR; TCRdb's version includes in-frame clones alone and lacks a portion of them. The sample shows around 120,000 clones, about 86% of them seen only once. Sequenced sample: peripheral blood. These receptors were obtained from a man older than 75 with active or convalescent COVID-19.

The chain uses TRBV11-2 and TRBJ2-5, with TRBD2 matching over 10 bases. This CDR3 is built from 18 residues. V dropped 0 bases and J dropped 4; count of bases not matched to a gene: 11. Germline V gene lookup returns CDR1 SGHAT and CDR2 FQNNGV. In nucleotides, the CDR3 is TGTGCCAGCAGCTTAGATCGGAGCGGGGGGGGATTTCGAGAGACCCAGTACTTC. Translation: CASSLDRSGGGFRETQYF.

This rearrangement joins TRBV6-5 to TRBJ1-1; TRBD1 might be the D (5 bases). Germline values: CDR1 MNHEY, CDR2 SVGAGI. The CDR3 sequence is 13 residues long. The V and J ends lost 6 bases and 1 base respectively, with 9 bases between them. The CDR3 is CASSDGQNTEAFF. The CDR3 bases are TGTGCCAGCAGCGATGGACAGAACACTGAAGCTTTCTTT.

The V and J genes are TRBV6-5 and TRBJ2-2; D is unresolved. V shed 7 bases and J shed 0 bases, with 9 bases lying between them. This CDR3 region has 14 residues. Germline V gives CDR1 MNHEY, CDR2 SVGAGI. DNA of the CDR3: TGTGCCAGCAATACAGAATCGAACACCGGGGAGCTGTTTTTT. Its translation is CASNTESNTGELFF.

This clone was picked up one time. V is TRBV7-2 and J is TRBJ1-1; D may be TRBD1 (6 bases). CDR1 and CDR2 from the germline V gene are SGHTA and FQGNSA. V lost 2 bases, J lost 0 bases, and 10 bases lay in between. This CDR3 has 15 amino acids. The CDR3 DNA reads TGTGCCAGCAGCTTACTGGGGGCTATGAACACTGAAGCTTTCTTT. Protein product: CASSLLGAMNTEAFF.

In this sample, this clone turned up once. The chain uses TRBV2 and TRBJ2-2, with TRBD1 matching 9 bases. J gave up 0 bases and V 6 bases, and 5 bases lay outside the gene matches. CDR1 is SNHLY, CDR2 FYNNEI, per germline. This CDR3 has 16 amino acids. The CDR3 sequence is CASRVDRGSNTGELFF. For the CDR3, the DNA is TGTGCCAGCAGGGTGGACAGGGGATCGAACACCGGGGAGCTGTTTTTT.

This clone was detected a few times. The V gene is TRBV2, the J gene TRBJ2-5, with a tentative D call TRBD2 (6 bases). The germline gives CDR1 SNHLY, CDR2 FYNNEI. This CDR3 is 13 amino acids long. Trimming removed 10 bases at V and 0 bases at J, with 12 bases between. In DNA, the CDR3 is TGTGCCATGTTAGGGGACTACCAAGAGACCCAGTACTTC. This gives the protein CAMLGDYQETQYF.

This clone was recorded a few times. This rearrangement joins TRBV5-6 to TRBJ2-3, with D perhaps TRBD1 (6 bases). Per germline, CDR1 SGHDT and CDR2 YYEEEE. CDR3 length equals 14 residues. Trimming left V 7 bases short and J 4 bases short, with 16 bases between. This CDR3 is CASRKAGVPDTQYF. The CDR3 DNA reads TGTGCCAGCCGGAAGGCAGGGGTTCCAGATACGCAGTATTTT.

This clone appeared a single time. This chain connects TRBV18 to TRBJ1-1; 7 nucleotides match TRBD1. In germline, CDR1 is KGHSH, CDR2 LQKENI. The junction had 4 bases not matched to a gene; V was cut back by 3 bases and J by 3 bases. The CDR3 spans 14 residues. CDR3 in amino acids: CASSPTGKDTEAFF. CDR3 in DNA: TGTGCCAGCTCACCGACAGGGAAGGACACTGAAGCTTTCTTT. The whole variable domain, remainder taken from reference TRBV18 and TRBJ1-1, is NAGVMQNPRHLVRRRGQEARLRCSPMKGHSHVYWYRQLPEEGLKFMVYLQKENIIDESGMPKERFSAEFPKEGPSILRIQQVVRGDSAAYFCASSPTGKDTEAFFGQGTRLTVV.

The rearrangement links TRBV20-1 to TRBJ2-7; 7 nucleotides line up with TRBD2. There are 14 residues in the CDR3. J lost 3 bases, V lost 3 bases, and 8 bases had no gene match. In germline, CDR1 is DFQATT, CDR2 SNEGSKA (reference sequence). CDR3 amino acids: CSASAGSGNYEQYF. The CDR3 DNA sequence: TGCAGTGCTAGTGCAGGGAGCGGGAACTACGAGCAGTACTTC.

The rearrangement uses TRBV24-1 and TRBJ2-5; 8 positions match TRBD1. The CDR3 is 15 residues long. Germline values: CDR1 KGHDR, CDR2 SFDVKD. V lost 4 bases and J lost 2; bases outside the gene matches: 5. CDR3 residues: CATSDTGGRQETQYF. The DNA for the CDR3 is TGTGCCACCAGTGACACAGGGGGTAGGCAAGAGACCCAGTACTTC.

The chain joins TRBV19 to TRBJ2-3; the match to TRBD2 covers 15 bases. V gave up 8 bases and J gave up 5 bases; unmatched junction bases: 2. The CDR3 contains 14 residues. From germline, CDR1 is LNHDA and CDR2 SQIVND (reference sequence). The CDR3 loop is CASRTSGGGDTQYF. DNA of the CDR3: TGTGCCAGTCGGACTAGCGGGGGGGGAGATACGCAGTATTTT.

This clone was detected only once. The chain is built from TRBV6-2 or TRBV6-3 and TRBJ1-5; no clear D. Trimming took off 0 bases at V and 6 bases at J, with 12 bases between the two ends. CDR3 length: 15 residues. Looked up from germline, CDR1 is MNHEY and CDR2 is SVGEGT. CDR3 sequence (DNA): TGTGCCAGCAGTTACTCGAGCTTTCCGGGTCAGCCCCAGCATTTT. Its protein is CASSYSSFPGQPQHF.

This chain uses TRBV6-5 with TRBJ2-7, with TRBD1 matching 9 bases. The V gene end was trimmed by 6 bases and the J gene end by 0 bases; junction bases not matched to a gene: 3. The CDR3 runs 14 residues. The germline V gene has CDR1 MNHEY and CDR2 SVGAGI. The CDR3 here is CASRKQGASYEQYF. The CDR3 DNA follows: TGTGCCAGCAGGAAACAGGGGGCCTCCTACGAGCAGTACTTC.

The DNA of the CDR3 is TGTGCCAGCAGCCCCCGCGAAAAGTCCTACAATGAGCAGTTCTTC. Its protein product is CASSPREKSYNEQFF. J is TRBJ2-1 and V is TRBV9, with D hard to call. Per germline, CDR1 SGDLS and CDR2 YYNGEE. Trimming stripped 4 bases from V and 1 base from J, with 12 bases between. CDR3 length equals 15 residues.

The rearrangement joins TRBV9 to TRBJ1-2, with a weak D call TRBD1 (5 bases). The V gene lost 4 bases and the J gene lost 4 bases, with 11 bases spanning the gap. The CDR3 loop spans 13 amino acids. The V gene's germline CDR1 is SGDLS and CDR2 YYNGEE. CDR3 sequence (DNA): TGTGCCAGCAGCCCGACAGACGGCTATGGCTACACCTTC. Protein sequence: CASSPTDGYGYTF. Looking up the rest from reference TRBV9 and TRBJ1-2 gives the full variable domain: DSGVTQTPKHLITATGQRVTLRCSPRSGDLSVYWYQQSLDQGLQFLIQYYNGEERAKGNILERFSAQQFPDLHSELNLSSLELGDSALYFCASSPTDGYGYTFGSGTRLTVV.

The rearrangement joins TRBV6-5 to TRBJ1-5, with D tentatively TRBD1 (6 bases). From germline, CDR1 is MNHEY and CDR2 SVGAGI. The length of the CDR3 is 16 residues. With 4 bases removed from V and 0 bases from J, the gap between germline ends came to 13 bases. CDR3 sequence (DNA): TGTGCCAGCAGTTCTTCCAGGACAGTTAGCAATCAGCCCCAGCATTTT. This encodes CASSSSRTVSNQPQHF.

This rearrangement joins TRBV6-5 to TRBJ2-7, with no clear D. This CDR3 comprises 12 residues. V lost 8 bases, J lost 5 bases, and 13 bases lay in between. In germline, CDR1 is MNHEY, CDR2 SVGAGI. The CDR3 region is CASRPTSDEQYF. CDR3 nucleotides: TGTGCCAGCCGCCCCACGAGTGACGAGCAGTACTTC.

The CDR3 reads CASSLATGNNSPLHF. The CDR3 bases are TGCGCCAGCAGCTTGGCTACAGGGAATAATTCACCCCTCCACTTT. The chain carries TRBV5-1 and TRBJ1-6; tentatively, D is TRBD1 (6 bases). Germline-derived CDR1 and CDR2 are SGHRS and YFSETQ. V lost 0 bases and J 5 bases, leaving 9 bases between the germline ends. The CDR3 has 15 residues.

This chain connects TRBV5-4 to TRBJ1-1; the match to TRBD1 covers 7 bases. Per the germline V gene, CDR1 is SGHNT and CDR2 is YYREEE (reference sequence). The CDR3 extends over 13 amino acids. V trimming: 3 bases; J trimming: 4 bases; junction bases outside the gene matches: 3. The CDR3 region is CASSYGQVTEAFF. CDR3 coding DNA: TGTGCCAGCAGCTACGGACAGGTCACTGAAGCTTTCTTT.